Listed here are 19 T cell receptor beta chains from one sample, sequenced in a study of shared clonotypes between healthy human individuals. Method: immunoSEQ multiplex PCR; TCRdb's copy keeps in-frame clones and lacks some. The table records approximately 1,500,000 clones, 95% to 99% of them present only once. The sequenced material came from naive CD4+ T cells sorted from blood. Subset: CD45RA+ positively selected. The receptors shown here come from a man aged 30-40 years in good health.

This chain uses TRBV7-6 with TRBJ2-1; 12 bases line up with TRBD2. Germline V lookup: CDR1 SGHVS, CDR2 FNYEAQ. V lost 1 base and J lost 7; bases outside the gene matches: 8. The CDR3 spans 17 residues. The CDR3 DNA sequence: TGTGCCAGCAGCTTAGGGCCGACTAGCGGGAGAGGGAATGAGCAGTTCTTC. Translation: CASSLGPTSGRGNEQFF.

This clone was observed a handful of times. This chain uses TRBV5-6 with TRBJ1-2; tentatively, D is TRBD1 (5 bases). The CDR3 runs 12 residues. CDR1 and CDR2 from the germline V gene are SGHDT and YYEEEE. Trimming left V 3 bases short and J 2 bases short, with 5 bases between. The CDR3 DNA follows: TGTGCCAGCAGCTCAGGGAACTATGGCTACACCTTC. Translated, it gives CASSSGNYGYTF.

This chain links TRBV7-6 with TRBJ1-3; D unresolved. CDR3 size: 19 residues. V lost 0 bases and J 0 bases, leaving 18 bases between the germline ends. Germline CDR1 and CDR2: SGHVS and FNYEAQ. The CDR3 reads CASSLASVPTTLSGNTIYF. The DNA for the CDR3 is TGTGCCAGCAGCTTAGCGTCTGTGCCCACCACCCTCTCTGGAAACACCATATATTTT.

The chain joins TRBV18 to TRBJ1-1; D call uncertain. Germline V CDR1 and CDR2: KGHSH, LQKENI. The ends were cut back, 2 bases at V and 0 bases at J, with 7 bases in the middle. This CDR3 has 14 residues. Written as DNA, the CDR3 is TGTGCCAGCTCACCAAAGTCTATGAACACTGAAGCTTTCTTT. Protein sequence: CASSPKSMNTEAFF.

Regarding this clone: The same CDR3 arises from other DNA sequences in this sample as well. The chain joins TRBV5-1 to TRBJ2-1; D might be TRBD1 (5 bases). Germline assignment: CDR1 SGHRS and CDR2 YFSETQ. This CDR3 spans 15 amino acids. Trimming pared 5 bases from V and 0 bases from J, leaving 12 bases between. The CDR3 reads CASSQDTSSYNEQFF. The CDR3 coding sequence is TGCGCCAGCAGTCAGGACACCAGCTCCTACAATGAGCAGTTCTTC.

The V and J genes are TRBV9 and TRBJ2-6; D gene ambiguous. V was shortened by 1 base and J by 1 base, with 12 bases between the two germline ends. The CDR3 consists of 17 residues. CDR1 is SGDLS and CDR2 is YYNGEE in the germline V gene. The CDR3 DNA is TGTGCCAGCAGCGTATTGGGAAGTGTTTCTGGGGCCAACGTCCTGACTTTC. Its protein product is CASSVLGSVSGANVLTF.

The CDR3 nucleotides are TGCAGCGTTGGGGACAGGGCCCCAACATATGGCTACACCTTC. Its translation: CSVGDRAPTYGYTF. The chain combines TRBV29-1 with TRBJ1-2; 9 nucleotides agree with TRBD1. The V and J ends lost 4 bases and 5 bases, in that order; junction bases with no gene match: 8. This CDR3 contains 14 residues. The germline CDR1 and CDR2 sequences are SQVTM and ANQGSEA.

The J gene is TRBJ2-7, the V gene TRBV27; the D gene is possibly TRBD2 (6 bases). This CDR3 has 13 amino acids. CDR1 is MNHEY and CDR2 is SMNVEV in the germline V gene (reference sequence). Trimming cost V 5 bases and J 7 bases, with 15 bases left between them. CDR3 loop: CASSRPGTLEQYF. CDR3 DNA: TGTGCCAGCAGTCGTCCCGGGACTTTGGAGCAGTACTTC.

The CDR3: CASSYNSDRIYEQYF. The CDR3 nucleotides read TGTGCCAGCAGTTACAATTCCGACAGGATCTACGAGCAGTACTTC. This chain links TRBV6-5 with TRBJ2-7, with D possibly being TRBD1 (6 bases). Trimming stripped 2 bases from V and 3 bases from J, with 14 bases between. The germline CDR1 and CDR2 sequences are MNHEY and SVGAGI. The CDR3 sequence is 15 residues long.

V gene TRBV18 combines with J gene TRBJ2-1; TRBD2 might be the D (6 bases). Trimming removed 6 bases from V and 12 bases from J, with 18 bases in between. There are 13 residues in the CDR3. The germline CDR1 and CDR2 sequences are KGHSH and LQKENI. The CDR3 spells CASSQQVSGSQFF. The CDR3 DNA sequence: TGTGCCAGCTCTCAGCAAGTTAGCGGATCGCAGTTCTTC.

V and J are TRBV6-5 and TRBJ2-1, with D possibly matching TRBD1 (6 bases). CDR1 is MNHEY, CDR2 SVGAGI, per germline. V lost 6 bases and J lost 0, with 9 bases in between. CDR3 size: 14 residues. CDR3 amino acids: CASRKGGSYNEQFF. The CDR3 nucleotides read TGTGCCAGCAGGAAAGGGGGCTCCTACAATGAGCAGTTCTTC.

This rearrangement joins TRBV19 to TRBJ2-3; D remains ambiguous. The CDR3 consists of 16 residues. Trimming took 3 bases from V and 3 from J, leaving 16 bases between them. The germline CDR1 and CDR2 sequences are LNHDA and SQIVND (reference sequence). The CDR3 DNA follows: TGTGCCAGTAGTATTCAAGTATTGGCTGGGACAGATACGCAGTATTTT. Protein: CASSIQVLAGTDTQYF.

A word on this clone: In the same sample, other DNA sequences code for this CDR3. The chain uses TRBV11-3 and TRBJ2-5; D gene uncertain. V lost 0 bases to trimming and J lost 2 bases, with 1 base between them. CDR3 size: 12 residues. In germline, CDR1 is SGHNT, CDR2 YENEEA. Written as DNA, the CDR3 is TGTGCCAGCAGCTTAGATCAAGAGACCCAGTACTTC. Its translation: CASSLDQETQYF.

On this clone: At the DNA level, this CDR3 is encoded by other sequences in the same sample as well. This chain's CDR3 is CSARVGEAFF. In nucleotides, the CDR3 is TGCAGTGCTAGGGTAGGTGAAGCTTTCTTT. The chain is built from TRBV20-1 and TRBJ1-1; D ambiguous. The germline gives CDR1 DFQATT, CDR2 SNEGSKA (reference sequence). The CDR3 extends over 10 amino acids. Deletions cut 3 bases from V and 7 bases from J, with 6 bases between.

This sequence joins TRBV9 and TRBJ2-3; D gene unclear. V lost 7 bases and J lost 3, with 18 bases in between. CDR3 length: 15 residues. Germline CDR1 SGDLS, CDR2 YYNGEE. The CDR3 DNA follows: TGTGCCAGCTCAAGGATAAAAGGAATGACAGATACGCAGTATTTT. This gives the protein CASSRIKGMTDTQYF.

This CDR3 reads CAWSVDPSNQPQHF. DNA for the CDR3: TGTGCCTGGAGTGTGGACCCTAGCAATCAGCCCCAGCATTTT. The rearrangement uses TRBV30 and TRBJ1-5, with D unclear. There are 14 residues in the CDR3. Germline lookup yields CDR1 GTSNPN and CDR2 SVGIG (reference sequence). V was clipped by 0 bases and J by 0 bases, with 6 bases between them.

A single count supports this clone. The rearrangement joins TRBV7-9 to TRBJ1-5; D unresolved. Germline CDR1 reads SEHNR; CDR2 reads FQNEAQ (reference sequence). Between the trimmed V and J ends, which lost 4 bases and 5 bases, there was a span of 12 bases. This CDR3 has 14 amino acids. CDR3 DNA: TGTGCCAGCAGCTCTGAACGGCCCTATCAGCCCCAGCATTTT. Its protein is CASSSERPYQPQHF.

The chain joins TRBV5-1 to TRBJ2-2, with D tentatively TRBD2 (5 bases). Germline V gives CDR1 SGHRS, CDR2 YFSETQ. The CDR3 sequence is 15 residues long. Trimming removed 1 base from V and 4 bases from J, with 11 bases in between. CDR3 protein: CASSLYPGSTGELFF. For the CDR3, the DNA is TGCGCCAGCAGCTTGTATCCGGGGTCCACCGGGGAGCTGTTTTTT. Filled out from reference TRBV5-1 and TRBJ2-2, the complete variable domain reads KAGVTQTPRYLIKTRGQQVTLSCSPISGHRSVSWYQQTPGQGLQFLFEYFSETQRNKGNFPGRFSGRQFSNSRSEMNVSTLELGDSALYLCASSLYPGSTGELFFGEGSRLTVL.

Of note for this clone: At the DNA level, this CDR3 is encoded by other sequences in the same sample as well. The rearrangement uses TRBV30 and TRBJ1-5; D may be TRBD1 (5 bases). Trimming removed 2 bases at V and 5 bases at J, with 10 bases between. CDR1 and CDR2 from the germline V gene are GTSNPN and SVGIG (reference sequence). The CDR3 extends over 13 amino acids. The CDR3, as DNA: TGTGCCTGGAGTCAGGGCGGGGATCAGCCCCAGCATTTT. It yields the protein CAWSQGGDQPQHF.